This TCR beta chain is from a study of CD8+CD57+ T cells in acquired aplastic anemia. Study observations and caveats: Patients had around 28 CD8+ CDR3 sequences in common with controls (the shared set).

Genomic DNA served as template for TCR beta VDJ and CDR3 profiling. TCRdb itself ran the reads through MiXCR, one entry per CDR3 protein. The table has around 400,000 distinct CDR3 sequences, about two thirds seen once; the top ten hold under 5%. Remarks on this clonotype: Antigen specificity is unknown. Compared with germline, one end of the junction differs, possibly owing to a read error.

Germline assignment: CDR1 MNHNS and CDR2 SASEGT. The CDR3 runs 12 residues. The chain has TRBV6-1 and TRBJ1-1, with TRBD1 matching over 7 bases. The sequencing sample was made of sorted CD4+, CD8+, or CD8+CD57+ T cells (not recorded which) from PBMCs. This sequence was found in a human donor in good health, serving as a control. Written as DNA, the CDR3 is TGTGCCAGCAGTACAGGGGTCACTGAAGCTGTCTTC. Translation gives CASSTGVTEAVF.